This T cell receptor (beta chain) was captured by sequencing in a study of blood T cell repertoires in COVID-19. The data were produced by immunoSEQ multiplex PCR, yet TCRdb's version contains in-frame clones alone and is incomplete. The sample yields 130,000 or so clones, about 85% seen once. The CDR3 extends over 14 amino acids. CDR1 SGHRS and CDR2 YFSETQ come from the germline V gene. V trimming: 1 base; J trimming: 6 bases; junction bases outside the gene matches: 5. The sample consisted of peripheral blood. This chain joins TRBV5-1 and TRBJ2-3; 7 positions match TRBD2. The TCR sequence derives from a human donor in a cohort sampled during active COVID-19. In DNA, the CDR3 is TGCGCCAGCAGCTTGAGGCGGGAGAGGGATACGCAGTATTTT. As protein: CASSLRRERDTQYF.